The rows below give T cell receptor beta chains drawn from one sample of a study of immune heterogeneity within non-small cell lung tumors. TCRdb reanalysed the multiplex PCR reads using MiXCR and keeps one entry per CDR3 protein. Of roughly 14,000 distinct CDR3 sequences listed, 28% are singletons. The source material was lung tumor tissue. The receptor source for this set is a man aged 35 to 55 with non-small cell lung cancer. CDR3s include the opening cysteine and the closing phenylalanine or tryptophan. Each record gives: J gene, V gene, D gene, CDR3 length, clone size, CDR3 DNA, CDR3 protein. D genes are given only for firm matches. Some rows have no size entry. The others give once, few or many, or a class for an expanded clone.

TRBJ1-5,TRBV5-6,-,15,-,TGTGCCAGCAGCTCCACAGGGCTAGGGAATCAGCCCCAGCATTTT,CASSSTGLGNQPQHF
TRBJ1-1,TRBV24-1,-,13,many,TGTGCCACCAGTGATACAGGACGCACTGAAGCTTTCTTT,CATSDTGRTEAFF
TRBJ2-7,TRBV12-3/TRBV12-4,TRBD2,16,-,TGTGCCAGCAGTTTATCCCGGACTAGCGGCTCCTACGAGCAGTACTTC,CASSLSRTSGSYEQYF
TRBJ1-1,TRBV20-1,-,15,many,TGCAGTGCTATCAGGCTGGGGCGCGCGAACACTGAAGCTTTCTTT,CSAIRLGRANTEAFF
TRBJ2-7,TRBV7-2,-,14,many,TGTGCCAGCAGACAACAATCGGGGAGTTACGAGCAGTACTTC,CASRQQSGSYEQYF
TRBJ2-7,TRBV30,TRBD2,16,many,TGTGCCTGGAAAGGGACTAGCGGGAGAGCGGCCTACGAGCAGTACTTC,CAWKGTSGRAAYEQYF
TRBJ1-1,TRBV2,-,14,many,TGTGCCAGCAGTGAATTTCTCGGAGGCACTGAAGCTTTCTTT,CASSEFLGGTEAFF
TRBJ1-5,TRBV7-2,TRBD1,14,-,TGTGCCAGCAGCTCGGACAGGGGCTTGGAGCCCCATCATTTT,CASSSDRGLEPHHF
TRBJ2-7,TRBV3-1,-,15,many,TGTGCCAGCAGCCAAATCTTCGGCTCGGGCTACGAGCAGTACTTC,CASSQIFGSGYEQYF
TRBJ2-1,TRBV7-9,-,14,-,TGTGCCAGCAGCTTAGCGTTTGGGTGGGATGAGCAGTTCTTC,CASSLAFGWDEQFF
TRBJ2-1,TRBV11-2,-,15,-,TGTGCCAGCAGCTTGGACCCGAACTCCTACAATGAGCAGTTCTTC,CASSLDPNSYNEQFF
TRBJ2-1,TRBV11-3,TRBD2,17,few,TGTGCCAGCAGCTGGACTAGCGGGCGCAGCTCCTACAATGAGCAGTTCTTC,CASSWTSGRSSYNEQFF
TRBJ2-5,TRBV2,-,14,few,TGTGCCAGCACCCTAAACGGTAGATATGAGACCCAGTACTTC,CASTLNGRYETQYF
TRBJ1-4,TRBV4-2,-,15,many,TGTGCCAGCAGCTCCGGACGGGCAACTAATGAAAAACTGTTTTTT,CASSSGRATNEKLFF
TRBJ2-5,TRBV7-2,-,15,few,TGTGCCAGCAGCCTCTTTGGTAGCGGACAAGAGACCCAGTACTTC,CASSLFGSGQETQYF
TRBJ1-1,TRBV3-1,-,14,-,TGTGCCAGCAGCCAAGATCGGCAGAGGACTGAAGCTTTCTTT,CASSQDRQRTEAFF
TRBJ2-5,TRBV7-3,-,13,few,TGTGCCAGCAGCAAGGACTATCAAGAGACCCAGTACTTC,CASSKDYQETQYF
TRBJ1-2,TRBV19,TRBD1,15,many,TGTGCCAGTAGACATACAGGGGTTTCAGACTATGGCTACACCTTC,CASRHTGVSDYGYTF
TRBJ2-1,TRBV18,-,11,-,TGTGCCAGCTCACCACAGGATAAACAGTTCTTC,CASSPQDKQFF
TRBJ1-5,TRBV6-1,-,13,-,TGTGCCTGCAGTGAAGCTAGCAATCAGCCCCAGCATTTT,CACSEASNQPQHF
TRBJ2-1,TRBV5-4,-,15,-,TGTGCCAGCAGCCTTGGTAAAGGCTCCTACAATGAGCAGTTCTTC,CASSLGKGSYNEQFF
TRBJ2-1,TRBV4-1,-,16,few,TGCGCCAGCAGCCAAGATAGGGCGGGGTACTACAATGAGCAGTTCTTC,CASSQDRAGYYNEQFF
TRBJ2-1,TRBV11-2,-,14,-,TGTGCCAGCAGCTTAGAAGGGCGCTACAATGAGCAGTTCTTC,CASSLEGRYNEQFF
TRBJ2-2,TRBV4-3,TRBD1,16,-,TGCGCCAGCAGCCGCCAACGGCAGGGGGCTGTCGGGGAGCTGTTTTTT,CASSRQRQGAVGELFF
TRBJ2-1,TRBV12-3/TRBV12-4,TRBD2,17,medium-sized,TGTGCCAGCAGTTTATCTACCCTAGCGGTGTCCTACAATGAGCAGTTCTTC,CASSLSTLAVSYNEQFF
TRBJ2-2,TRBV2,TRBD2,16,medium-sized,TGTGCCAGCAGTGACCCCAGCGGGGGGAACACCGGGGAGCTGTTTTTT,CASSDPSGGNTGELFF
TRBJ1-5,TRBV19,-,15,medium-sized,TGTGCCAGTAAGTTCCAAGGTCGGAGTGATCAGCCCCAGCATTTT,CASKFQGRSDQPQHF
TRBJ2-1,TRBV18,-,17,few,TGTGCCAGCTCACCATCTAGCTGGAGAATTGGGTTCAATGAGCAGTTCTTC,CASSPSSWRIGFNEQFF
TRBJ1-6,TRBV27,-,14,-,-,CVSSFVGNGSPLNF
TRBJ1-1,TRBV6-1,TRBD1,16,many,TGTGCCAGCAGTCGTCGAACCGGGACAGGGGTGACTGAAGCTTTCTTT,CASSRRTGTGVTEAFF
TRBJ1-3,TRBV5-1,-,15,medium-sized,TGCGCCAGCAGCTTGGAGACCGCATCTGGAAACACCATATATTTT,CASSLETASGNTIYF
TRBJ1-6,TRBV6-1,TRBD1,14,many,TGTGCCAGCAGCCCGGACAGGGGGAATTCGCCCCTCCACTTT,CASSPDRGNSPLHF
TRBJ2-6,TRBV19,TRBD2,18,once,TGTGCCAGTAGTCCCCGGGGGGGGGCCTCCTCTGGGGCCGACGTCCTGACTTTC,CASSPRGGASSGADVLTF
TRBJ1-2,TRBV7-8,-,14,medium-sized,TGTGCCAGCAGCTTAGATGCAGACCCCTATGGCTACACCTTC,CASSLDADPYGYTF
TRBJ2-7,TRBV30,-,14,many,TGTGCCTGGTCCAGGGGTGGTGGGTCCTACGAGCAGTACTTC,CAWSRGGGSYEQYF
TRBJ2-7,TRBV11-1,TRBD1,15,many,TGTGCCAGCAGCTTAGGGACAGGAGAGTACTACGAGCAGTACTTC,CASSLGTGEYYEQYF
TRBJ2-1,TRBV5-1,-,17,many,TGCGCCAGCACTGGACAGGGGGGACTAGCGGCCTACAATGAGCAGTTCTTC,CASTGQGGLAAYNEQFF